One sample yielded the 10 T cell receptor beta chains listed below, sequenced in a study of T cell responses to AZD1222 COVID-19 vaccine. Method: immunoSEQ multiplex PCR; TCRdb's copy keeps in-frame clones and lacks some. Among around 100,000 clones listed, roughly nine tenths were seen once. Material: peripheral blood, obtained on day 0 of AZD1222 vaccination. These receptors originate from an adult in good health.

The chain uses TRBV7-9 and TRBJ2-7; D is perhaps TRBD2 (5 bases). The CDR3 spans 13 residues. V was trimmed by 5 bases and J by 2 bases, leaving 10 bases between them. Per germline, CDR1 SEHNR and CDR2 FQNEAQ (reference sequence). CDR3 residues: CASSPRGPYEQYF. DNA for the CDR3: TGTGCCAGCAGCCCGCGAGGGCCCTACGAGCAGTACTTC. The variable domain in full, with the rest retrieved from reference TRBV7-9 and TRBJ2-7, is DTGVSQNPRHKITKRGQNVTFRCDPISEHNRLYWYRQTLGQGPEFLTYFQNEAQLEKSRLLSDRFSAERPKGSFSTLEIQRTEQGDSAMYLCASSPRGPYEQYFGPGTRLTVT.

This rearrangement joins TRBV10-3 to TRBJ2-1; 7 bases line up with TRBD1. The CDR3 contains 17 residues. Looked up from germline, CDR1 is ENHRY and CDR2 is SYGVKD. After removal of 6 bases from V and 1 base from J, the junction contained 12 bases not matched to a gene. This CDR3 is CAIRGGAKEVSYNEQFF. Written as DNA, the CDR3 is TGTGCCATCAGAGGGGGCGCGAAGGAGGTTTCCTACAATGAGCAGTTCTTC.

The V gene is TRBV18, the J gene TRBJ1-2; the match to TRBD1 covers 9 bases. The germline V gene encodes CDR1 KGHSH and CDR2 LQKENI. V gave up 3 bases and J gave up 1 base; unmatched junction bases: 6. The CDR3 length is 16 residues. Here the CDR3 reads CASSPQGQGGNYGYTF. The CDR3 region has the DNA TGTGCCAGCTCACCCCAGGGACAGGGTGGTAACTATGGCTACACCTTC.

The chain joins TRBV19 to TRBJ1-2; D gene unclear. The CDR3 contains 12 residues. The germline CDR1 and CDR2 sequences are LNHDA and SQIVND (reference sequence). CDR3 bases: TGTGCTCCCAGAGTATTGCGCTATGGCTACACCTTC. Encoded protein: CAPRVLRYGYTF.

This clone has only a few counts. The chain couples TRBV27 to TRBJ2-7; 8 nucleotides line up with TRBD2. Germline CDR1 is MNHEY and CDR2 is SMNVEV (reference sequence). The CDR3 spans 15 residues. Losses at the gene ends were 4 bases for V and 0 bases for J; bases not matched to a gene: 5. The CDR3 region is CASSSAGASSYEQYF. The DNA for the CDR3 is TGTGCCAGCAGTTCAGCGGGGGCTAGCTCCTACGAGCAGTACTTC.

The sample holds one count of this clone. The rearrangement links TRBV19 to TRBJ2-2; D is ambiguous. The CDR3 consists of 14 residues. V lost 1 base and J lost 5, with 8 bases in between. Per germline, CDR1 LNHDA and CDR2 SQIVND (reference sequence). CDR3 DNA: TGTGCCAGTAGTATAGTGGGGTTTACCGGGGAGCTGTTTTTT. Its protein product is CASSIVGFTGELFF.

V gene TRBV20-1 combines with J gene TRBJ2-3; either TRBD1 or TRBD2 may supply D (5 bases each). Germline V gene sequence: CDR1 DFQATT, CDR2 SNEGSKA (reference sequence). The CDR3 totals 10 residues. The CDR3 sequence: CGGATDTQYF. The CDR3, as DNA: TGCGGGGGAGCGACAGATACGCAGTATTTT.

The chain's CDR3 is CASSQDRDSNQPQHF. CDR3 sequence (DNA): TGCGCCAGCAGCCAAGACAGGGATAGCAATCAGCCCCAGCATTTT. The chain recombines TRBV4-1 with TRBJ1-5, with a weak D call TRBD1 (5 bases). V was clipped by 0 bases and J by 0 bases, with 6 bases between them. CDR1 and CDR2 from the germline V gene are MGHRA and YSYEKL. CDR3 length: 15 residues.

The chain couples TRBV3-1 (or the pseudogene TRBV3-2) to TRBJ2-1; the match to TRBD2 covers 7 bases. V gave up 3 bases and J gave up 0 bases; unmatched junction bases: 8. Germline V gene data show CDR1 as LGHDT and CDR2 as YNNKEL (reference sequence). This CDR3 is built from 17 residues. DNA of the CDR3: TGTGCCAGCAGCCAGAGGCTTCCGGGAGGCTCCTACAATGAGCAGTTCTTC. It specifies CASSQRLPGGSYNEQFF.

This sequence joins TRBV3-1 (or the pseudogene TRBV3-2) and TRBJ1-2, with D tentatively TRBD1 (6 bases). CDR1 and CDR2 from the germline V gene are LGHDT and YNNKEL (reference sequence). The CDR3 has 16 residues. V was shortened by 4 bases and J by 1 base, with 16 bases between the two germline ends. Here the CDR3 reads CASSRNPSGVNYGYTF. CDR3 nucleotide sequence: TGTGCCAGCAGCCGAAACCCCTCAGGGGTTAACTATGGCTACACCTTC.